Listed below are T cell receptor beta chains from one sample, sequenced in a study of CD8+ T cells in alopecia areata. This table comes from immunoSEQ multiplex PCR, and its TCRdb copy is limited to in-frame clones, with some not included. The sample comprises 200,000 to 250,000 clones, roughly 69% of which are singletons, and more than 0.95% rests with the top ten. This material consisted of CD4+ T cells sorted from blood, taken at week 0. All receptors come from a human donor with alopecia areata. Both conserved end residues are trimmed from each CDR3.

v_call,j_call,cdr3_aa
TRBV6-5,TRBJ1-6,ASNLGRKSPLH
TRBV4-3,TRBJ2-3,ASSQEGGALGTQY
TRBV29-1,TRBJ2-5,SVSHGVQETQY
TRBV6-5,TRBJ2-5,ASSYSASGGQETQY
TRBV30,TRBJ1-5,AWSDGVNQPQH
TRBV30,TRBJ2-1,AWSTEHEQF
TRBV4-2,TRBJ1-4,ASSPRSDRFATNEKLF
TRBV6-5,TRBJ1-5,ASSYLDGTQPQH
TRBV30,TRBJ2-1,AWLSGGHFNIQF
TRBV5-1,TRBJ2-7,ASSPGRQAAEQY
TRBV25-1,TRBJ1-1,ASSEYYQGLNTEAF
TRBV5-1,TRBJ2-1,ASSWAGTSLGNEQF
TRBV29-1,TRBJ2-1,SVASGHEQF
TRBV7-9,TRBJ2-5,ASSPPGHEETQY
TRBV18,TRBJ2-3,ASSPAGSTDTQY
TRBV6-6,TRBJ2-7,ASSPSSTGYEQY
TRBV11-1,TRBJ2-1,ASSLPILAGTNEQF
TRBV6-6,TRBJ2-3,ASSYRREGTDTQY
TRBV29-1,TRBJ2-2,SVELAGKNTGELF
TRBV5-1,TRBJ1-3,ASSLDPGNTIY
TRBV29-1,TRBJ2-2,SVEGNTGELF
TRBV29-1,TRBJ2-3,SVGLASRDTQY
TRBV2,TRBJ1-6,ASRVQGDNSPLH
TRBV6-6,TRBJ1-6,ASTERTPNSPLH
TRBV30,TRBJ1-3,AWSDLPGNTIY